Listed below are T cell receptor beta chains from one sample, sequenced in a study of response to subunit inactivated influenza vaccine. MiXCR, applied by TCRdb to the RT-PCR reads, yields one record per CDR3 protein. The data show 530,000 or so distinct CDR3 sequences, roughly 23% seen once. The sequenced sample was CD4+ T cells sorted from PBMCs, obtained 4 to 6 days after vaccination. The receptor set was obtained from a man aged 45-65 years who received an inactivated influenza vaccine. CDR3s include the opening cysteine and the closing phenylalanine or tryptophan. A D gene is named only where the DNA matches it firmly. Clone size, where shown, is once, few, many, or a class for clones that have expanded.

J: TRBJ2-5; V: TRBV6-5; size: .; D: TRBD2; DNA: TGTGCCAGCAGTTACTCACGGGGGGGCATAGAGACCCAGTACTTC; CDR3: CASSYSRGGIETQYF
J: TRBJ2-7; V: TRBV4-3; size: .; D: .; DNA: TGCGCCAGCAGCCAAAAAATCCCTGCGGGACAGTCAGGCTACGAGCAGTACTTC; CDR3: CASSQKIPAGQSGYEQYF
J: TRBJ2-1; V: TRBV5-5; size: few; D: .; DNA: TGTGCCAGCACCCAACCGGGTGGATCCTACAATGAGCAGTTCTTC; CDR3: CASTQPGGSYNEQFF
J: TRBJ2-7; V: TRBV6-1; size: few; D: .; DNA: TGTGCCAGCAAAGGGACTTCTAGCTCCTACGAGCAGTACTTC; CDR3: CASKGTSSSYEQYF
J: TRBJ1-5; V: TRBV24-1; size: .; D: .; DNA: TGTGCCACCCAGAATGTGGGGAGCAATCAGCCCCAGCATTTT; CDR3: CATQNVGSNQPQHF
J: TRBJ1-1; V: TRBV19; size: .; D: .; DNA: TGTGCCAGTAAGGAGGCTCGGACTGAAGCTTTCTTT; CDR3: CASKEARTEAFF
J: TRBJ2-7; V: TRBV27; size: .; D: TRBD1; DNA: TGTGCCAGCAGTTTTATCCGACAGGGTCCCTACGAGCAGTACTTC; CDR3: CASSFIRQGPYEQYF
J: TRBJ2-7; V: TRBV29-1; size: .; D: .; DNA: TGCAGCGTTGAAGAGGGCTACGAGCAGTACTTC; CDR3: CSVEEGYEQYF
J: TRBJ2-1; V: TRBV7-2; size: few; D: .; DNA: TGTGCCAGCAGCTTTGGATCCGGATACAATGAGCAGTTCTTC; CDR3: CASSFGSGYNEQFF
J: TRBJ2-3; V: TRBV4-3; size: few; D: TRBD2; DNA: TGCGCCAGCAGCCAAGAATTAGCGGGGCTCACAGATACGCAGTATTTT; CDR3: CASSQELAGLTDTQYF
J: TRBJ2-7; V: TRBV11-2; size: .; D: .; DNA: TGTGCCAGCAGCTTGCCGCGTCAAGAGCAGTACTTC; CDR3: CASSLPRQEQYF
J: TRBJ2-5; V: TRBV11-2; size: .; D: .; DNA: TGTGCCAGCAGCTTAGCTCAGGGTGCCCAGTACTTC; CDR3: CASSLAQGAQYF
J: TRBJ2-1; V: TRBV11-2; size: few; D: TRBD2; DNA: TGTGCCAGCAGCCCAAAAATATCTAGCGGGGGGGCCAATGAGCAGTTCTTC; CDR3: CASSPKISSGGANEQFF
J: TRBJ2-1; V: TRBV5-5; size: .; D: TRBD2; DNA: TGTGCCAGCAGCTTGGCGATTAGCGGGGGGCTCTGGGATGAGCAGTTCTTC; CDR3: CASSLAISGGLWDEQFF
J: TRBJ2-7; V: TRBV11-2; size: .; D: TRBD2; DNA: TGTGCCAGCAGCTCCAGGAGGGACTATAGGATATACGAGCAGTACTTC; CDR3: CASSSRRDYRIYEQYF
J: TRBJ2-1; V: TRBV4-1; size: .; D: .; DNA: TGCGCCAGCAGCCGACCACTAGGGAGAGACTACAATGAGCAGTTCTTC; CDR3: CASSRPLGRDYNEQFF
J: TRBJ1-6; V: TRBV12-3/TRBV12-4; size: few; D: TRBD1; DNA: TGTGCCAGCACCCCCCAGGGGGGGGGACGATCACCCCTCCACTTT; CDR3: CASTPQGGGRSPLHF
J: TRBJ1-6; V: TRBV20-1; size: .; D: .; DNA: TGCAGTGCTAGAGGAGAACCTAATTCACCCCTCCACTTT; CDR3: CSARGEPNSPLHF
J: TRBJ2-7; V: TRBV29-1; size: .; D: TRBD2; DNA: TGCAGCGTAGCCGGGACTAGTGGTTCCTACGAGCAGTACTTC; CDR3: CSVAGTSGSYEQYF
J: TRBJ1-2; V: TRBV27; size: .; D: .; DNA: TGTGCCAGCCGAGGACTGGAGAGAAACTATGGCTACACCTTC; CDR3: CASRGLERNYGYTF
J: TRBJ2-3; V: TRBV19; size: .; D: TRBD1; DNA: TGTGCCAGTAGTACCAGAGGGACAGGCAGCACAGATACGCAGTATTTT; CDR3: CASSTRGTGSTDTQYF
J: TRBJ1-5; V: TRBV16; size: .; D: .; DNA: TGTGCCAGCAGCCACCCCAATCAGCCCCAGCATTTT; CDR3: CASSHPNQPQHF
J: TRBJ2-7; V: TRBV5-1; size: few; D: .; DNA: TGCGCCAGCAGCTTGGTCCTTGGAAAAGGGTATTACGAGCAGTACTTC; CDR3: CASSLVLGKGYYEQYF